These 31 T cell receptor beta chains originate from one sample sequenced in a study of blood T cell repertoires in COVID-19 (dated by TCRdb to about 2020). Library preparation used the immunoSEQ multiplex PCR assay. TCRdb provides this immuneACCESS table in a form limited to in-frame rearrangements. Some clones are lacking; in checked studies, under half of them reflect an unresolved V gene, and why the rest are absent is not known. In this sample the table shows 80,000 or so clones, about 87% of which occur a single time. The top ten hold about 9% of the sample. The specimen sequenced was peripheral blood. These receptors originate from a human donor in a cohort sampled during active COVID-19.

This chain uses TRBV2 with TRBJ1-2; D ambiguous. From germline, CDR1 is SNHLY and CDR2 FYNNEI. The CDR3 length is 15 residues. V lost 3 bases and J lost 8, with 19 bases in between. DNA of the CDR3: TGTGCCAGCAGTGAGGCGGTCACAAGCGGAGGCGGCTACACCTTC. Its protein product is CASSEAVTSGGGYTF. The whole variable domain, filled in from reference TRBV2 and TRBJ1-2, reads EPEVTQTPSHQVTQMGQEVILRCVPISNHLYFYWYRQILGQKVEFLVSFYNNEISEKSEIFDDQFSVERPDGSNFTLKIRSTKLEDSAMYFCASSEAVTSGGGYTFGSGTRLTVV.

The V and J genes are TRBV7-2 and TRBJ2-3, with a weak D call TRBD2 (6 bases). The V end lost 5 bases, the J end lost 1 base, and 13 bases lay between the germline ends. Per germline, CDR1 SGHTA and CDR2 FQGNSA. The length of the CDR3 is 15 residues. CDR3 DNA: TGTGCCAGCAGCATAGTGGGGGAGGGCACAGATACGCAGTATTTT. Residues: CASSIVGEGTDTQYF. The variable domain in full, with the rest retrieved from reference TRBV7-2 and TRBJ2-3, is GAGVSQSPSNKVTEKGKDVELRCDPISGHTALYWYRQSLGQGLEFLIYFQGNSAPDKSGLPSDRFSAERTGGSVSTLTIQRTQQEDSAVYLCASSIVGEGTDTQYFGPGTRLTVL.

The CDR3 loop is CASSVVSVGADTQYF. For the CDR3, the DNA is TGTGCCAGCAGCGTAGTATCAGTCGGGGCAGATACGCAGTATTTT. The chain couples TRBV9 to TRBJ2-3, with a possible D match to TRBD2 (5 bases). The CDR3 is 15 residues long. Trimming removed 0 bases from V and 4 bases from J, with 12 bases in between. Germline CDR1 reads SGDLS; CDR2 reads YYNGEE.

The V gene is TRBV6-5, the J gene TRBJ2-7, with D possibly matching TRBD1 (5 bases). Trimming shortened V by 8 bases and J by 4 bases, and 18 bases separated the two germline ends. There are 14 residues in the CDR3. Germline CDR1 and CDR2: MNHEY and SVGAGI. CDR3 in amino acids: CASQLSDSRYEQYF. CDR3 nucleotide sequence: TGTGCCAGCCAACTATCCGACAGTAGATACGAGCAGTACTTC.

The J gene is TRBJ2-1, the V gene TRBV7-9, with D possibly TRBD1 on 6 matching bases. The germline V and J ends were trimmed by 1 base and 6 bases, with 13 bases remaining between them. This CDR3 spans 15 amino acids. Germline assignment: CDR1 SEHNR and CDR2 FQNEAQ (reference sequence). Here the CDR3 DNA reads TGTGCCAGCAGCTTAGAATACAGGGAAGTCAATGAGCAGTTCTTC. Amino acid sequence: CASSLEYREVNEQFF.

This chain connects TRBV27 to TRBJ2-5, with D perhaps TRBD2 (5 bases). V was pared by 8 bases and J by 0 bases, with 13 bases between. This CDR3 contains 14 residues. Germline CDR1 reads MNHEY; CDR2 reads SMNVEV (reference sequence). This chain's CDR3 is CASRGFGDQETQYF. The CDR3 nucleotides read TGTGCCAGCCGCGGCTTCGGGGACCAAGAGACCCAGTACTTC.

The sample holds one count of this clone. V gene TRBV28 combines with J gene TRBJ2-3; 14 nucleotides align to TRBD2. This CDR3 is 17 amino acids long. Germline lookup yields CDR1 MDHEN and CDR2 SYDVKM. Trimming cost V 2 bases and J 1 base; bases outside gene matches: 2. The CDR3, as DNA: TGTGCCAGCAGTTTAGGGGGACTAGCGGGAGGCACAGATACGCAGTATTTT. It encodes CASSLGGLAGGTDTQYF.

The chain employs TRBV7-9 and TRBJ2-1, with 10 bases that match TRBD2. CDR1 SEHNR and CDR2 FQNEAQ come from the germline V gene (reference sequence). V trimming: 4 bases; J trimming: 5 bases; junction bases outside the gene matches: 5. CDR3 length equals 15 residues. CDR3 sequence reads: CASSSLAGANNEQFF. CDR3 nucleotides: TGTGCCAGCAGCTCTCTAGCGGGGGCCAACAATGAGCAGTTCTTC.

The chain links TRBV2 to TRBJ1-4; tentatively, D is TRBD1 (5 bases). V shed 7 bases and J shed 5 bases, with 17 bases lying between them. The CDR3 extends over 15 amino acids. Germline values: CDR1 SNHLY, CDR2 FYNNEI. CDR3 nucleotides: TGTGCCAGCACGCCTACGACAGATACCAATGAAAAACTGTTTTTT. Protein product: CASTPTTDTNEKLFF.

The chain employs TRBV3-1 (or the pseudogene TRBV3-2) and TRBJ2-1; a weak D match, TRBD2 (7 bases). The germline gives CDR1 LGHDT, CDR2 YNNKEL (reference sequence). The CDR3 consists of 19 residues. Trimming took off 0 bases at V and 0 bases at J, with 18 bases between the two ends. The CDR3 loop reads CASSQEGRGHLSSYNEQFF. The CDR3 DNA reads TGTGCCAGCAGCCAAGAGGGGAGGGGACACCTGAGCTCCTACAATGAGCAGTTCTTC.

V is TRBV18 and J is TRBJ1-5, with TRBD1 as a possible D gene (6 bases). The CDR3 totals 13 residues. V was pared by 4 bases and J by 5 bases, with 9 bases between. Germline assignment: CDR1 KGHSH and CDR2 LQKENI. The CDR3 spells CASSLQGDQPQHF. The CDR3 bases are TGTGCCAGCTCACTACAGGGTGATCAGCCCCAGCATTTT.

This clone was observed once. The CDR3 sequence: CASTIGQTYEQYF. The CDR3 DNA reads as TGTGCCAGCACCATTGGACAGACCTACGAGCAGTACTTC. This chain uses TRBV7-2 with TRBJ2-7; D may be TRBD1 (6 bases). The CDR3 covers 13 residues. V shed 7 bases and J shed 2 bases, with 12 bases lying between them. The germline gives CDR1 SGHTA, CDR2 FQGNSA. The entire variable domain, with the rest obtained from reference TRBV7-2 and TRBJ2-7, is as follows: GAGVSQSPSNKVTEKGKDVELRCDPISGHTALYWYRQSLGQGLEFLIYFQGNSAPDKSGLPSDRFSAERTGGSVSTLTIQRTQQEDSAVYLCASTIGQTYEQYFGPGTRLTVT.

The chain carries TRBV2 and TRBJ2-3; 8 bases line up with TRBD2. V lost 4 bases to trimming and J lost 5 bases; unmatched junction nucleotides: 14. The germline gives CDR1 SNHLY, CDR2 FYNNEI. The CDR3 totals 17 residues. CDR3 in DNA: TGTGCCAGCAGTGGCCGGCTCGGAGCGGGAGTAAAAGATACGCAGTATTTT. This gives the protein CASSGRLGAGVKDTQYF.

The chain uses TRBV4-1 and TRBJ1-4; D might be TRBD1 (5 bases). V was clipped by 4 bases and J by 1 base, with 13 bases between them. This CDR3 spans 16 amino acids. The V gene's germline CDR1 is MGHRA and CDR2 YSYEKL. CDR3 sequence: CASSLGHGVTNEKLFF. CDR3 DNA sequence: TGCGCCAGCAGCCTAGGACACGGAGTAACTAATGAAAAACTGTTTTTT.

Worth noting for this clone: Because the CDR3's place on the DNA is in doubt, the DNA is left out and the CDR3 is given as listed by TCRdb. The chain uses TRBV12-2 and TRBJ2-5; the table's D call of TRBD2 was not tested on the DNA. TRBV12-2 is a recognized pseudogene. A total of 16 residues make up the CDR3, ends included. The CDR3 spells CASRFVGSGSQETQYF.

The V call is TRBV7-9, the J call TRBJ2-5; no definite D call. The germline V gene encodes CDR1 SEHNR and CDR2 FQNEAQ (reference sequence). CDR3 length equals 14 residues. The V end was cut by 5 bases, the J end by 2 bases, with 12 bases between. The CDR3 nucleotides are TGTGCCAGCAGCCTGGCGGCCAGACAAGAGACCCAGTACTTC. This sequence encodes CASSLAARQETQYF.

V gene TRBV19 combines with J gene TRBJ1-2; D may be TRBD1 (6 bases). Trimming pared 5 bases from V and 4 bases from J, leaving 14 bases between. CDR1 is LNHDA and CDR2 is SQIVND in the germline V gene (reference sequence). This CDR3 has 14 amino acids. The CDR3 protein is CASSVQGLAYGYTF. CDR3 DNA: TGTGCCAGTAGTGTACAGGGTTTGGCCTATGGCTACACCTTC. The full variable domain, in which reference TRBV19 and TRBJ1-2 provide the parts outside the CDR3, is DGGITQSPKYLFRKEGQNVTLSCEQNLNHDAMYWYRQDPGQGLRLIYYSQIVNDFQKGDIAEGYSVSREKKESFPLTVTSAQKNPTAFYLCASSVQGLAYGYTFGSGTRLTVV.

This chain uses TRBV4-2 with TRBJ2-3; D perhaps matches TRBD2 (6 bases). V was pared by 2 bases and J by 5 bases, with 17 bases between. The CDR3 runs to 16 residues. In germline, CDR1 is LGHNA, CDR2 YNFKEQ. CDR3 sequence (DNA): TGTGCCAGCAGCCAATCGAGGTACGGGAGCGGAGATACGCAGTATTTT. Amino acid sequence: CASSQSRYGSGDTQYF.

The chain uses TRBV3-1 (or the pseudogene TRBV3-2) and TRBJ1-1, with a tentative D call TRBD1 (5 bases). The CDR3 is made up of 15 amino acids. The V end lost 0 bases, the J end lost 4 bases, and 12 bases lay between the germline ends. Germline-derived CDR1 and CDR2 are LGHDT and YNNKEL (reference sequence). The CDR3 DNA is TGTGCCAGCAGCCAAGACGGAGGGGTTGGCACTGAAGCTTTCTTT. Amino acids: CASSQDGGVGTEAFF.

This clone was detected only a few times. CDR3 region: CASSLFQDNSPLHF. In DNA, the CDR3 is TGTGCCAGCAGCTTGTTTCAGGATAATTCACCCCTCCACTTT. The chain combines TRBV5-4 with TRBJ1-6; D gene uncertain. The CDR3 spans 14 residues. Germline CDR1 is SGHNT and CDR2 is YYREEE (reference sequence). Trimming removed 1 base at V and 5 bases at J, with 7 bases between.

The V call is TRBV11-2, the J call TRBJ2-7; 8 bases agree with TRBD1. The CDR3 runs 14 residues. V lost 6 bases and J lost 6; bases outside the gene matches: 10. CDR1 and CDR2 from the germline V gene are SGHAT and FQNNGV. CDR3 in amino acids: CASRPRTGLIEQYF. CDR3 nucleotide sequence: TGTGCCAGCAGACCGAGGACAGGGTTGATCGAGCAGTACTTC.

This chain links TRBV5-1 with TRBJ2-6; D call uncertain. The CDR3 runs to 15 residues. The ends were cut back, 4 bases at V and 0 bases at J, with 8 bases in the middle. From germline, CDR1 is SGHRS and CDR2 YFSETQ. CDR3 DNA sequence: TGCGCCAGCAGCACTGGCGGCTCTGGGGCCAACGTCCTGACTTTC. Amino acid sequence: CASSTGGSGANVLTF.

The rearrangement links TRBV7-8 to TRBJ1-5; 7 bases are a match to TRBD1. This CDR3 comprises 14 residues. CDR1 is SGHVS, CDR2 FQNEAQ, per germline. The V segment lost 4 bases and the J segment 3 bases; nucleotides outside the gene matches: 3. The CDR3: CASSYDRDNQPQHF. The CDR3 nucleotides read TGTGCCAGCAGCTACGACAGGGACAATCAGCCCCAGCATTTT.

This clone was observed a handful of times. The V gene is TRBV5-1, the J gene TRBJ1-4, with D tentatively TRBD1 (5 bases). Trimming took 0 bases from V and 3 from J, leaving 9 bases between them. Germline CDR1 SGHRS, CDR2 YFSETQ. CDR3 length equals 15 residues. Written as DNA, the CDR3 is TGCGCCAGCAGCTTGGTTGGGGGGGCTAATGAAAAACTGTTTTTT. Its protein product is CASSLVGGANEKLFF.

This rearrangement joins TRBV28 to TRBJ1-1; D is perhaps TRBD1 (5 bases). CDR1 and CDR2 from the germline V gene are MDHEN and SYDVKM. This CDR3 is built from 16 residues. V was cut by 6 bases and J by 6 bases, with 23 bases left in between. CDR3 residues: CASRRDLGPPGAEAFF. CDR3 DNA sequence: TGTGCCAGCAGAAGAGACCTTGGGCCCCCGGGGGCTGAAGCTTTCTTT. The whole variable domain, remainder taken from reference TRBV28 and TRBJ1-1, is DVKVTQSSRYLVKRTGEKVFLECVQDMDHENMFWYRQDPGLGLRLIYFSYDVKMKEKGDIPEGYSVSREKKERFSLILESASTNQTSMYLCASRRDLGPPGAEAFFGQGTRLTVV.

This clone was observed a few times. V usage is TRBV28 and J usage is TRBJ2-7; 11 positions match TRBD2. Unmatched junction bases numbered 13, after V lost 2 bases and J lost 7 bases. The CDR3 has 17 residues. CDR1 is MDHEN and CDR2 is SYDVKM in the germline V gene. CDR3 in amino acids: CASSLPYRLAGPGEQYF. The CDR3, as DNA: TGTGCCAGCAGTTTACCCTATCGACTAGCGGGGCCGGGGGAGCAGTACTTC.

The chain is built from TRBV11-2 and TRBJ2-5, with 7 bases that match TRBD2. The germline V gene encodes CDR1 SGHAT and CDR2 FQNNGV. The CDR3 runs to 15 residues. With V trimmed by 1 base and J by 6 bases, 8 bases remained unmatched. The CDR3 loop is CASSLAAGDGKTQYF. DNA of the CDR3: TGTGCCAGCAGCTTAGCGGCGGGGGATGGGAAGACCCAGTACTTC.

The chain links TRBV4-1 to TRBJ2-1; D may be TRBD2 (6 bases). The germline gives CDR1 MGHRA, CDR2 YSYEKL. The CDR3 is 15 residues long. The V and J ends lost 4 bases and 5 bases respectively, with 15 bases between them. CDR3 nucleotide sequence: TGCGCCAGCAGCCCTCGGTCAGGCGGGGACAATGAGCAGTTCTTC. It yields the protein CASSPRSGGDNEQFF.

The genes are TRBV2 and TRBJ2-3; 8 positions match TRBD1. Per the germline V gene, CDR1 is SNHLY and CDR2 is FYNNEI. V trimming: 6 bases; J trimming: 2 bases; junction bases outside the gene matches: 7. The CDR3 totals 15 residues. The CDR3, as DNA: TGTGCCAGCAGGCAAAGGGACAGGTTCACAGATACGCAGTATTTT. Protein sequence: CASRQRDRFTDTQYF.

This chain uses TRBV5-1 with TRBJ2-7; TRBD2 aligns across 9 bases. Germline V gene sequence: CDR1 SGHRS, CDR2 YFSETQ. The junction had 15 bases not matched to a gene; V was cut back by 3 bases and J by 5 bases. The CDR3 contains 17 residues. CDR3: CASSYNLYSGSTDEQYF. DNA for the CDR3: TGCGCCAGCAGCTACAACTTATATAGCGGGAGCACCGACGAGCAGTACTTC.

The chain has TRBV9 and TRBJ2-1; TRBD2 agrees at 8 bases. The V and J ends lost 1 base and 7 bases, in that order; junction bases with no gene match: 7. This CDR3 contains 15 residues. Germline-derived CDR1 and CDR2 are SGDLS and YYNGEE. CDR3 sequence (DNA): TGTGCCAGCAGCGTATGGCCTAGCGGGTCGAATGAGCAGTTCTTC. Its protein is CASSVWPSGSNEQFF.